Presented here are 2 T cell receptor beta chains from one specimen sequenced in a study of T cells in Graves' hyperthyroidism and ophthalmopathy. Amplification of TCR beta CDR3 regions was performed using RNA transcripts as template. When the TCR CDR3 underwent first-round RT-PCR, the HTBI primer set was used. TCRdb re-called the multiplex PCR reads through MiXCR, storing one row per CDR3 protein. The profile shows 40,000 or so distinct CDR3 sequences, approximately 50% of them singletons. Sequencing input: blood. All receptors come from a woman aged 50 to 65 with Graves' hyperthyroidism that later progressed to Graves' ophthalmopathy.

This clonotype has ten or more counts. This chain uses TRBV27 with TRBJ2-1, with 7 nucleotides matching TRBD2. CDR3 length: 15 amino acids. The germline CDR1 and CDR2 sequences are MNHEY and SMNVEV (reference sequence). The ends lost 3 bases at V and 7 bases at J; junction bases unmatched: 9. The CDR3 reads CASSLGGRGHNEQFF. As DNA, the CDR3 is TGTGCCAGCAGTTTGGGTGGGAGGGGTCATAATGAGCAGTTCTTC.

The V call is TRBV20-1, the J call TRBJ2-7; D possibly matches TRBD1 or TRBD2 (5 bases each). The CDR3 totals 14 residues. Between the trimmed V and J ends, which lost 7 bases and 1 base, there was a span of 17 bases. CDR1 is DFQATT and CDR2 is SNEGSKA in the germline V gene (reference sequence). CDR3 coding DNA: TGCAGTGGCGGACGGGGCAGTATATCCTACGAGCAGTACTTC. This codes for CSGGRGSISYEQYF.